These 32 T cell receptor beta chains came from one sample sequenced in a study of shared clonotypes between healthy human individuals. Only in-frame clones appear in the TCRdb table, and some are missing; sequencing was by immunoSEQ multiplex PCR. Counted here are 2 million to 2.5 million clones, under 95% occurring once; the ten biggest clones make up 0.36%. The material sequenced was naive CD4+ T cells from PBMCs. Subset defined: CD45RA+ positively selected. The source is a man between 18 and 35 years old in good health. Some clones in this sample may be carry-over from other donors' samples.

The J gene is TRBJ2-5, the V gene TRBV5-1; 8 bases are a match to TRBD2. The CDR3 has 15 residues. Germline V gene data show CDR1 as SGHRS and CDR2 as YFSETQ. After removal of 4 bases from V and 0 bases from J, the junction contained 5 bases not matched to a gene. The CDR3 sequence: CASSHQRGHQETQYF. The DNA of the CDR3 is TGCGCCAGCAGCCACCAGCGGGGGCACCAAGAGACCCAGTACTTC.

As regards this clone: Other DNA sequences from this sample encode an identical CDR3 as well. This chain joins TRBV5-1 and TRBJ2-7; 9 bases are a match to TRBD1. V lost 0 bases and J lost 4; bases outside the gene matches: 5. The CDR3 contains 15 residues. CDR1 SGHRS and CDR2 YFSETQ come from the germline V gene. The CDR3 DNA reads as TGCGCCAGCAGCTTGGAGGGACAGGGTTTGTACGAGCAGTACTTC. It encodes CASSLEGQGLYEQYF.

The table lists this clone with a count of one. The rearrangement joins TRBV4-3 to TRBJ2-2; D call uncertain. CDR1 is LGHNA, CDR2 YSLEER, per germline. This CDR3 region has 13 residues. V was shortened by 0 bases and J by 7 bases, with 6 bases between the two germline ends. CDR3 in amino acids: CASSQDFHGELFF. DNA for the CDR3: TGCGCCAGCAGCCAAGATTTTCACGGGGAGCTGTTTTTT.

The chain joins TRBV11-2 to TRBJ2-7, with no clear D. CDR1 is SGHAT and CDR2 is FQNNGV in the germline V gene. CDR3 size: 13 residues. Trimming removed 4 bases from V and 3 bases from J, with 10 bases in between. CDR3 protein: CASSSPPYYEQYF. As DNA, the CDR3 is TGTGCCAGCAGCTCGCCGCCCTACTACGAGCAGTACTTC.

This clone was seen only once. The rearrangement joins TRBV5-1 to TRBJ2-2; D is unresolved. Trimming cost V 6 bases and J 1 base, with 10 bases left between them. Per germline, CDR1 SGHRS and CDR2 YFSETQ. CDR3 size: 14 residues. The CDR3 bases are TGCGCCAGCACCCCCTCCGGGAACACCGGGGAGCTGTTTTTT. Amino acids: CASTPSGNTGELFF.

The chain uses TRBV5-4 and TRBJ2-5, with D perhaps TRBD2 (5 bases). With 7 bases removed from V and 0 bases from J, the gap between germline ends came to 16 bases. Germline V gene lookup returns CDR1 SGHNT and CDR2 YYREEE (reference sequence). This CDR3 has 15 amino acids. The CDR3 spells CASSAGGRYQETQYF. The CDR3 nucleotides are TGTGCCAGCTCCGCCGGCGGGCGGTACCAAGAGACCCAGTACTTC.

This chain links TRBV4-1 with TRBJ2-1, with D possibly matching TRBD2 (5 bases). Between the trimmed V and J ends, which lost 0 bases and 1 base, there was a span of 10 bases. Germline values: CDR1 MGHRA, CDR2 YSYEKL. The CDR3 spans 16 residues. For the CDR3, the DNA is TGCGCCAGCAGCCAAGATTCATCGGGGTCCTACAATGAGCAGTTCTTC. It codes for CASSQDSSGSYNEQFF.

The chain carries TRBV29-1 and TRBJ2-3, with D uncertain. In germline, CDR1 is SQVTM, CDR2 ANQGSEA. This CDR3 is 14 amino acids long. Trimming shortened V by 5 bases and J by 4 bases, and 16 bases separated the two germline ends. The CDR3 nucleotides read TGCAGCGTTTCCCAGGAAATTGAGGCAGATACGCAGTATTTT. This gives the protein CSVSQEIEADTQYF.

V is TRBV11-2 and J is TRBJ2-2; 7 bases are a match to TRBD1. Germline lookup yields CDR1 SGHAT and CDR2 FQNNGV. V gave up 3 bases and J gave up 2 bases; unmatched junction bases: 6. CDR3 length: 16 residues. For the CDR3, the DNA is TGTGCCAGCAGCTTTAGGGGACAGATTAACACCGGGGAGCTGTTTTTT. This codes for CASSFRGQINTGELFF.

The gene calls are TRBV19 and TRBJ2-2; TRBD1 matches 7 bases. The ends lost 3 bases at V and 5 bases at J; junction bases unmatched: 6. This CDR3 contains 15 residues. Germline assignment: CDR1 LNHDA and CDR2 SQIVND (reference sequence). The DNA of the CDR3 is TGTGCCAGTAGTATCCGGACAGGCCTTACCGGGGAGCTGTTTTTT. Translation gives CASSIRTGLTGELFF.

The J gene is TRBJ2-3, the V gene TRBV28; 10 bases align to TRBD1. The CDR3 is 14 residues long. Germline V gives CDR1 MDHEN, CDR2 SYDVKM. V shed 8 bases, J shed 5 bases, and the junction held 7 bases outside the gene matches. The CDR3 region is CASSGQGRGDTQYF. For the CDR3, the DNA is TGTGCCAGCTCGGGACAGGGGAGAGGAGATACGCAGTATTTT.

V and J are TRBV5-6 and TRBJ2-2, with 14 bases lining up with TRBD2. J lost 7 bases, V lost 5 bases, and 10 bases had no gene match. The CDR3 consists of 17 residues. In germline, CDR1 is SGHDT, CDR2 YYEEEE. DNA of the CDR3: TGTGCCAGCAGATCGACGCGGACTAGCGGGAGGAACGGGGAGCTGTTTTTT. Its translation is CASRSTRTSGRNGELFF.

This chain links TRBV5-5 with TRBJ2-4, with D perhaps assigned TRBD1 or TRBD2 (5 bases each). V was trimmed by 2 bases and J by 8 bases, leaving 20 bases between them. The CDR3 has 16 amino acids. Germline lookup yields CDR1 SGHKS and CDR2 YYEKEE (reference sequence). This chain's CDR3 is CASSLRGSSPIDIQYF. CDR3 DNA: TGTGCCAGCAGCTTACGGGGCAGCTCCCCGATTGACATTCAGTACTTC.

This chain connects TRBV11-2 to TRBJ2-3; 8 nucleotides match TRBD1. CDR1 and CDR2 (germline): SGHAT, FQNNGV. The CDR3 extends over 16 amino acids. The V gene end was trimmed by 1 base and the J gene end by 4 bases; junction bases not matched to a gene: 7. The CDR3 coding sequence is TGTGCCAGCAGCTTAGCAGGGGGCTTTCCCCCAGATACGCAGTATTTT. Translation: CASSLAGGFPPDTQYF.

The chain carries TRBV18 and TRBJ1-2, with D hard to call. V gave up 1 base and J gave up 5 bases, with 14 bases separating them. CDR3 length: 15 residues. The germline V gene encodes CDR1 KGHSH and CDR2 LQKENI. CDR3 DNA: TGTGCCAGCTCACCACAGACTGATTTTTTATATGGCTACACCTTC. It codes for CASSPQTDFLYGYTF.

CDR3 residues: CASSPIPGVSGYTF. The CDR3 bases are TGCGCCAGCAGCCCGATCCCGGGGGTGTCAGGCTACACCTTC. This chain connects TRBV4-1 to TRBJ1-2, with D possibly being TRBD1 (5 bases). The CDR3 is 14 amino acids. Trimming left V 4 bases short and J 8 bases short, with 17 bases between. Germline V lookup: CDR1 MGHRA, CDR2 YSYEKL.

DNA for the CDR3: TGTGCCAGCAGCGTTAGCGGGAGTGGGGGTGAGACCCAGTACTTC. Translation gives CASSVSGSGGETQYF. V is TRBV9 and J is TRBJ2-5; 9 bases map to TRBD2. This CDR3 region has 15 residues. The germline CDR1 and CDR2 sequences are SGDLS and YYNGEE. Trimming removed 2 bases from V and 5 bases from J; junction bases left unmatched: 7. The entire variable domain, with the rest obtained from reference TRBV9 and TRBJ2-5, is as follows: DSGVTQTPKHLITATGQRVTLRCSPRSGDLSVYWYQQSLDQGLQFLIQYYNGEERAKGNILERFSAQQFPDLHSELNLSSLELGDSALYFCASSVSGSGGETQYFGPGTRLLVL.

The CDR3 loop is CASSARVLAAPYEQYF. The CDR3 DNA sequence: TGTGCCAGCAGCGCGAGGGTCCTAGCGGCCCCCTACGAGCAGTACTTC. The chain carries TRBV9 and TRBJ2-7, with 7 bases matching TRBD2. This CDR3 is built from 16 residues. Germline V gene data show CDR1 as SGDLS and CDR2 as YYNGEE. J gave up 2 bases and V 3 bases, and 11 bases lay outside the gene matches.

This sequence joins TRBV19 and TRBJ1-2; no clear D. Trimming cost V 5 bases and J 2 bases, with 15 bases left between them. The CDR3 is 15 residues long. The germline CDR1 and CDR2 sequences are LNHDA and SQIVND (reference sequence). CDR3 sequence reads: CASSFTPDQNYGYTF. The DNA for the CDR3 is TGTGCCAGTAGTTTTACGCCGGATCAGAACTATGGCTACACCTTC.

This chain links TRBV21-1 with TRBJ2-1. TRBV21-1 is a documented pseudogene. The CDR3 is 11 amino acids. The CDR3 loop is CARQRKNEQFF. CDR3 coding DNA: TGTGCCAGACAGCGTAAAAATGAGCAGTTCTTC.

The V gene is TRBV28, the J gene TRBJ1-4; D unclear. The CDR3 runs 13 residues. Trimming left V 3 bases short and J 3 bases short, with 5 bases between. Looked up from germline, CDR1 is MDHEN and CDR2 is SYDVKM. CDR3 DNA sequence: TGTGCCAGCAGTTTTCGGGCTAATGAAAAACTGTTTTTT. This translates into CASSFRANEKLFF. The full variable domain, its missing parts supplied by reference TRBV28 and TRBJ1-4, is DVKVTQSSRYLVKRTGEKVFLECVQDMDHENMFWYRQDPGLGLRLIYFSYDVKMKEKGDIPEGYSVSREKKERFSLILESASTNQTSMYLCASSFRANEKLFFGSGTQLSVL.

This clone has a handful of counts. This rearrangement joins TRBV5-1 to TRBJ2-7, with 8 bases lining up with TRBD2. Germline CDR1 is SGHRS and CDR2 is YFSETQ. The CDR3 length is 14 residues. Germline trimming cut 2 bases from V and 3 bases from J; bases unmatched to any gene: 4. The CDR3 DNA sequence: TGCGCCAGCAGCTTTAGCGGGACTAACTACGAGCAGTACTTC. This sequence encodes CASSFSGTNYEQYF. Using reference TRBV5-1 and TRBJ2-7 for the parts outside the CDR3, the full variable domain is KAGVTQTPRYLIKTRGQQVTLSCSPISGHRSVSWYQQTPGQGLQFLFEYFSETQRNKGNFPGRFSGRQFSNSRSEMNVSTLELGDSALYLCASSFSGTNYEQYFGPGTRLTVT.

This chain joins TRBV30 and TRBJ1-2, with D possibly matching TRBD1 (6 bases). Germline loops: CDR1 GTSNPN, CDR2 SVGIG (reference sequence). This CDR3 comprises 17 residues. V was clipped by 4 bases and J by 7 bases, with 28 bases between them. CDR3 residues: CAWIPRLGGPGRSGYTF. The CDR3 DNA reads TGTGCCTGGATTCCTCGCCTCGGGGGGCCAGGCAGGAGTGGCTACACCTTC. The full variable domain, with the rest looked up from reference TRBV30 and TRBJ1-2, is SQTIHQWPATLVQPVGSPLSLECTVEGTSNPNLYWYRQAAGRGLQLLFYSVGIGQISSEVPQNLSASRPQDRQFILSSKKLLLSDSGFYLCAWIPRLGGPGRSGYTFGSGTRLTVV.

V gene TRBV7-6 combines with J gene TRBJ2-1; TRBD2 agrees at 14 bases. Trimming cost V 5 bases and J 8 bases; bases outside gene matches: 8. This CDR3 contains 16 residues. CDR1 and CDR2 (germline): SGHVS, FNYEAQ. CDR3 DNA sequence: TGTGCCAGCAGCCTCGGGACTAGCGGGAGTTCGTATGAGCAGTTCTTC. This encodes CASSLGTSGSSYEQFF.

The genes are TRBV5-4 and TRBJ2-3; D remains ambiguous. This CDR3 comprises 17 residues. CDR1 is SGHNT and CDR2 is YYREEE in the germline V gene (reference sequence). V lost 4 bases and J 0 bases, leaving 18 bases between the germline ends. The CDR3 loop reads CASSRSVAWASTDTQYF. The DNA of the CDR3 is TGTGCCAGCAGCCGCTCAGTGGCGTGGGCTAGCACAGATACGCAGTATTTT. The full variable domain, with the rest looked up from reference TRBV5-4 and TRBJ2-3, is ETGVTQSPTHLIKTRGQQVTLRCSSQSGHNTVSWYQQALGQGPQFIFQYYREEENGRGNFPPRFSGLQFPNYSSELNVNALELDDSALYLCASSRSVAWASTDTQYFGPGTRLTVL.

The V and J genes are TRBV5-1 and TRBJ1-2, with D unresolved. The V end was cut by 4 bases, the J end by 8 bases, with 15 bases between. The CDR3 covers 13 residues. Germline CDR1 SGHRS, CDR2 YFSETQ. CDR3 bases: TGCGCCAGCAGCCGCGCCCAAAAGGAGGGCTACACCTTC. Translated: CASSRAQKEGYTF.

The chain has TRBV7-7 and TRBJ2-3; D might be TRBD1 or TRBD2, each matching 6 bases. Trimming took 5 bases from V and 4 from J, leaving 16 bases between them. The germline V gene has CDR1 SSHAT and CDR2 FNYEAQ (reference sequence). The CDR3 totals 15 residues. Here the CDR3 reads CASSQGGGRADTQYF. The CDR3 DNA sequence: TGTGCCAGCAGCCAAGGAGGGGGGAGAGCAGATACGCAGTATTTT.

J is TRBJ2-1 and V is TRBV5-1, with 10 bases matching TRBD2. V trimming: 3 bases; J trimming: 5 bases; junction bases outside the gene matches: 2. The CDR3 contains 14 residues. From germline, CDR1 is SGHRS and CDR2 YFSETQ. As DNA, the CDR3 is TGCGCCAGCAGCTCTAGCGGGGGAGACAATGAGCAGTTCTTC. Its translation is CASSSSGGDNEQFF.

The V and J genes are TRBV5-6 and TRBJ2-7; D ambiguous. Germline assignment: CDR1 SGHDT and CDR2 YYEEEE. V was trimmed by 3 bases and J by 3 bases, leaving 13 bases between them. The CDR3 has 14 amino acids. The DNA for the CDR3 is TGTGCCAGCAGCTCCCCTATTAGTCACTACGAGCAGTACTTC. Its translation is CASSSPISHYEQYF.

CDR3 sequence reads: CASSRDREGQYF. The CDR3 nucleotides read TGTGCCAGCAGTCGAGACAGGGAAGGCCAGTACTTC. The chain is built from TRBV5-4 and TRBJ2-5; 7 positions agree with TRBD1. V trimming: 5 bases; J trimming: 10 bases; junction bases outside the gene matches: 8. The CDR3 runs to 12 residues. The germline V gene encodes CDR1 SGHNT and CDR2 YYREEE (reference sequence).

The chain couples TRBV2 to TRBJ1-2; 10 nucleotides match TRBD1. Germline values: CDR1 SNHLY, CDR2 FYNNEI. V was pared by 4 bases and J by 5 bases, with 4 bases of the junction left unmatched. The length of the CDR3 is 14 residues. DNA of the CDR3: TGTGCCAGCAGTGGCGCGGGACAGGGGTATGGCTACACCTTC. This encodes CASSGAGQGYGYTF.

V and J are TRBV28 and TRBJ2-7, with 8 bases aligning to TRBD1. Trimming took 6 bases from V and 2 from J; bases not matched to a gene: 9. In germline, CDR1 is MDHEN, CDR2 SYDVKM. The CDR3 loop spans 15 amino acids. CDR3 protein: CASSKGQGSPYEQYF. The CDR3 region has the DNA TGTGCCAGCAGCAAAGGACAGGGCTCTCCCTACGAGCAGTACTTC. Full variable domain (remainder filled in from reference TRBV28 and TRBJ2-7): DVKVTQSSRYLVKRTGEKVFLECVQDMDHENMFWYRQDPGLGLRLIYFSYDVKMKEKGDIPEGYSVSREKKERFSLILESASTNQTSMYLCASSKGQGSPYEQYFGPGTRLTVT.